This T cell receptor beta chain was retrieved from a study of blood T cell repertoires in COVID-19. TCRdb keeps only in-frame clones here, not all; method: immunoSEQ multiplex PCR. Among around 150,000 clones, about 83% were seen once, and the ten largest hold 3% to 4%. The CDR3 is 14 amino acids. Trimming shortened V by 7 bases and J by 10 bases, and 17 bases separated the two germline ends. Germline V gene sequence: CDR1 SNHLY, CDR2 FYNNEI. The chain links TRBV2 to TRBJ1-6; D gene uncertain. Sample: PBMCs or T cells enriched from blood (not recorded which). The clonotype originates from a woman in her forties or fifties with acute COVID-19. Here the CDR3 reads CASTDPTPGSPLHF. The CDR3, as DNA: TGTGCCAGCACTGACCCGACTCCGGGATCACCCCTCCACTTT.